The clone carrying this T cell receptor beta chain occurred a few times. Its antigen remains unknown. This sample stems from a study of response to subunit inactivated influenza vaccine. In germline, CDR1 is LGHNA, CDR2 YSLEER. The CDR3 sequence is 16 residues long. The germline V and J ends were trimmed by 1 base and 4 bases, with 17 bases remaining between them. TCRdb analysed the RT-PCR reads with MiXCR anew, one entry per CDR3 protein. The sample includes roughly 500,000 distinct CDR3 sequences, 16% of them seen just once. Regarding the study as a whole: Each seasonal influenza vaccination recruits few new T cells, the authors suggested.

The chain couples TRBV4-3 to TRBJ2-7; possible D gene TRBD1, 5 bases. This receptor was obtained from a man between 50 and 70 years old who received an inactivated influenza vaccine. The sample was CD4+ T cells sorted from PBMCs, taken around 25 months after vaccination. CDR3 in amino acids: CASSQVLSGQAYEQYF. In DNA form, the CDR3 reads TGCGCCAGCAGCCAAGTTTTGTCCGGACAAGCTTACGAGCAGTACTTC.